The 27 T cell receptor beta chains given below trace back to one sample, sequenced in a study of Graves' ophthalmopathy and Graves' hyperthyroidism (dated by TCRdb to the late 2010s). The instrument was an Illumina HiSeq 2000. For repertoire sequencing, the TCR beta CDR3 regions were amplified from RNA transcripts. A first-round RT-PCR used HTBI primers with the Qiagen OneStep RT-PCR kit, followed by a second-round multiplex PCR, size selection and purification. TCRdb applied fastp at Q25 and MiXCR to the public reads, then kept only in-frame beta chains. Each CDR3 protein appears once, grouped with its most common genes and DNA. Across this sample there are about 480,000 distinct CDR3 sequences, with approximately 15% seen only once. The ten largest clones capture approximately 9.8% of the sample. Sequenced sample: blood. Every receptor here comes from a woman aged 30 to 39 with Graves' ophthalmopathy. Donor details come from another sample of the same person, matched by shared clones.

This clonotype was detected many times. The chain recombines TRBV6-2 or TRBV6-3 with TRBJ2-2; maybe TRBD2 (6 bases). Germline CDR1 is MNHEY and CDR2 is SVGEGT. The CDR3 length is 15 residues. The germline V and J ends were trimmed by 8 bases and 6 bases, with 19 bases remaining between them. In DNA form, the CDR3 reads TGTGCCAGCCGCCTGGCGGGGTTGGACCCCGGGGAGCTGTTTTTT. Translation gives CASRLAGLDPGELFF.

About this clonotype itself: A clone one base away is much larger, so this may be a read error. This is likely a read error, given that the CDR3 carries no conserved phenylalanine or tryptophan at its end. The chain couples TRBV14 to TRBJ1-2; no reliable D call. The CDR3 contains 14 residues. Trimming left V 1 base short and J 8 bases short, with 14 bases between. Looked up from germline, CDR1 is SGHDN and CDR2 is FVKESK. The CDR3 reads CASSQGGEGRGYTL. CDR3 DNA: TGTGCCAGCAGCCAAGGAGGAGAAGGACGAGGCTACACCTTG.

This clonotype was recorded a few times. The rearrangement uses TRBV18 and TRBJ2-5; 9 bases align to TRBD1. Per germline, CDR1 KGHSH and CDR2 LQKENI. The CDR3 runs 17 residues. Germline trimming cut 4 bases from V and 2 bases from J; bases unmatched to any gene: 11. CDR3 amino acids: CASSLRRTGDQQETQYF. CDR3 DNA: TGTGCCAGCTCACTTCGTCGGACAGGGGACCAACAAGAGACCCAGTACTTC.

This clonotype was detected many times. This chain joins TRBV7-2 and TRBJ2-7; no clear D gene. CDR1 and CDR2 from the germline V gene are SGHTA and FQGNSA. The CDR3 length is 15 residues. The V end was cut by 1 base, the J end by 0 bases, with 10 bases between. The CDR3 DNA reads TGTGCCAGCAGCTTAGTAAGGACGAGCTCCTACGAGCAGTACTTC. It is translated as CASSLVRTSSYEQYF.

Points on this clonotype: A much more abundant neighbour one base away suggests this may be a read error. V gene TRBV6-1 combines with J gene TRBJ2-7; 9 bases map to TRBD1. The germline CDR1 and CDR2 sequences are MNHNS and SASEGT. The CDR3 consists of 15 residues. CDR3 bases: TGTGCCAGCACCGTGGGACCGGGACAGGGTTACGAGCAGTGCTTC. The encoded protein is CASTVGPGQGYEQCF.

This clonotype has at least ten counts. CDR3 region: CSARDPRRVRDTEAFF. The CDR3 DNA is TGCAGTGCTAGAGATCCGCGGAGAGTGAGGGACACTGAAGCTTTCTTT. The genes are TRBV20-1 and TRBJ1-1; no firm D call. Trimming shortened V by 0 bases and J by 3 bases, and 17 bases separated the two germline ends. The V gene's germline CDR1 is DFQATT and CDR2 SNEGSKA (reference sequence). The CDR3 runs 16 residues.

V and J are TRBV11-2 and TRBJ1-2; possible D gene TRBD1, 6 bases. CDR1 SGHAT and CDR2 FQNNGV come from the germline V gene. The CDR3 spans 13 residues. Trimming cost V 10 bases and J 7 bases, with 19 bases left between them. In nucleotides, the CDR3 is TGTGCCACCTCCCGGGCAGGGGTTCGTGGCTACACCTTC. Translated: CATSRAGVRGYTF.

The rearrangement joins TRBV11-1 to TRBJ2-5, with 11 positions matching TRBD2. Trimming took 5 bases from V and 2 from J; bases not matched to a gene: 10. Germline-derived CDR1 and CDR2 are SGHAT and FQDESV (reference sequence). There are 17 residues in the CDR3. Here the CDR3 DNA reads TGTGCCAGCAGCGCCCCAACTAGCGGGAGATGGCAAGAGACCCAGTACTTC. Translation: CASSAPTSGRWQETQYF.

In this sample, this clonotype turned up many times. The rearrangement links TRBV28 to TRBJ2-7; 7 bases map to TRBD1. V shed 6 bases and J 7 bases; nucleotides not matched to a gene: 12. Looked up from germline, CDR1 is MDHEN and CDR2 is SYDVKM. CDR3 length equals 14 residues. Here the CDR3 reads CASRWDSVPEEQYF. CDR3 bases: TGTGCCAGCAGGTGGGACAGCGTACCCGAAGAGCAGTACTTC.

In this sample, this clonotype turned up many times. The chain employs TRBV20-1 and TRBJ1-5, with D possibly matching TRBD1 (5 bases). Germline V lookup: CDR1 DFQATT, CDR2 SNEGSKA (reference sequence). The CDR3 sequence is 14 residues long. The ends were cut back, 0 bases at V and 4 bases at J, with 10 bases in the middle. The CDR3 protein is CSAREGWGNQPQHF. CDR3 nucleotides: TGCAGTGCTAGAGAGGGGTGGGGGAATCAGCCCCAGCATTTT.

Written as DNA, the CDR3 is TGTGCCAGCAGTCCCCCCGCGGTGGAGACCCAGTACTTC. This encodes CASSPPAVETQYF. J is TRBJ2-5 and V is TRBV6-1, with D unclear. The ends were cut back, 5 bases at V and 5 bases at J, with 12 bases in the middle. Per germline, CDR1 MNHNS and CDR2 SASEGT. CDR3 length: 13 amino acids.

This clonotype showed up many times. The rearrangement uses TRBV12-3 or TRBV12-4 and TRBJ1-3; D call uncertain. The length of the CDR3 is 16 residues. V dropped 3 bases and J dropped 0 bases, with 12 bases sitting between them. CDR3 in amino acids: CASSFRPATSGNTIYF. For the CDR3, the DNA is TGTGCCAGCAGTTTCCGCCCGGCCACCTCTGGAAACACCATATATTTT.

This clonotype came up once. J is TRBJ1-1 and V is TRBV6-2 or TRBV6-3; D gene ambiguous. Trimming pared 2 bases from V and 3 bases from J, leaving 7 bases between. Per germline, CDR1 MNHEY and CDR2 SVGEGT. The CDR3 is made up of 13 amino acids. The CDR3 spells CASSYRSHTEAFF. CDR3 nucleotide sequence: TGTGCCAGCAGTTACCGGAGTCACACTGAAGCTTTCTTT.

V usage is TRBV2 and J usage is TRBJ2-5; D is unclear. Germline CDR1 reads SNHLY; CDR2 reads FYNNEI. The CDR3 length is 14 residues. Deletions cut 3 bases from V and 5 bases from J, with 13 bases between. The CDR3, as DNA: TGTGCCAGCAGTGAGAGGCAGATTTTGGAGACCCAGTACTTC. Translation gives CASSERQILETQYF.

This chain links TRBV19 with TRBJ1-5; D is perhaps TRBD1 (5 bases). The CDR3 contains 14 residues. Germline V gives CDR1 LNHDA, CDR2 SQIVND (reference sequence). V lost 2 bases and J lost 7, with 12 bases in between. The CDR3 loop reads CASSIQGWTQPQHF. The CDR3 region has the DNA TGTGCCAGTAGTATACAGGGTTGGACGCAGCCCCAGCATTTT.

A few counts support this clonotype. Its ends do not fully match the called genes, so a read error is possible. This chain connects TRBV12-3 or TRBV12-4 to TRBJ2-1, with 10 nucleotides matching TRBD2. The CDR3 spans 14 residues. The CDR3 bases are TGTGCCAGCAGCCCAGCGGGAGGGCCGGGTGAGAAGTTCTTC. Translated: CASSPAGGPGEKFF.

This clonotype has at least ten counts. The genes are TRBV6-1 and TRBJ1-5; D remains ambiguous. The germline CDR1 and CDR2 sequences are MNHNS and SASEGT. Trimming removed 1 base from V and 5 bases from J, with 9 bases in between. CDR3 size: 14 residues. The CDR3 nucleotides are TGTGCCAGCAGTGAAGGAGGCAGAGATCAGCCCCAGCATTTT. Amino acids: CASSEGGRDQPQHF.

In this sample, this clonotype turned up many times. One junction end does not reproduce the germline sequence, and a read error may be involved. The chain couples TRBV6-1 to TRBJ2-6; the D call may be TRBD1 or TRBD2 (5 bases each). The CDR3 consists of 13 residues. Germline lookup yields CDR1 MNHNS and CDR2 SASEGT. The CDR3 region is CAVGEAGANVLAF. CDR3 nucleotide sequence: TGTGCCGTCGGGGAAGCTGGGGCCAACGTCCTGGCTTTC.

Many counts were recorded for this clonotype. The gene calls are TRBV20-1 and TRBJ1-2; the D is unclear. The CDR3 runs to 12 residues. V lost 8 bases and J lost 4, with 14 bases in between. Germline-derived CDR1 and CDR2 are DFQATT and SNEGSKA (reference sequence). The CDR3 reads CSTTLRVYGYTF. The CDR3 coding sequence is TGCAGTACCACCCTGAGGGTCTATGGCTACACCTTC.

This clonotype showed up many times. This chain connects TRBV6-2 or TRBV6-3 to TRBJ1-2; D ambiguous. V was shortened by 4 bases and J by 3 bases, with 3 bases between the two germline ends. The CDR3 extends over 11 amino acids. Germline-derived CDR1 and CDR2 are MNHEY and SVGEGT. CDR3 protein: CASSSDYGYTF. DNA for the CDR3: TGTGCCAGCAGTTCGGACTATGGCTACACCTTC.

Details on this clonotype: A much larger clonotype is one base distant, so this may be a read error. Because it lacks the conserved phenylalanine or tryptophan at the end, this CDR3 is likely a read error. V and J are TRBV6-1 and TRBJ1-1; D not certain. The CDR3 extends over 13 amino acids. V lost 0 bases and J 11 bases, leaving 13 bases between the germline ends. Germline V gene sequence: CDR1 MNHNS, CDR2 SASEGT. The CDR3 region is CASSEAPGPDAFV. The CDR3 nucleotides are TGTGCCAGCAGTGAAGCCCCTGGGCCAGATGCTTTCGTT.

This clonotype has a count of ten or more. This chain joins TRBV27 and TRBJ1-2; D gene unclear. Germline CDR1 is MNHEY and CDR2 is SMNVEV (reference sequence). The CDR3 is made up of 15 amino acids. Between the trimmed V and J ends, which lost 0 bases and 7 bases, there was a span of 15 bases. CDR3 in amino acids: CASSLSGSFLLGYTF. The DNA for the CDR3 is TGTGCCAGCAGTTTATCCGGTAGTTTCCTTCTTGGCTACACCTTC.

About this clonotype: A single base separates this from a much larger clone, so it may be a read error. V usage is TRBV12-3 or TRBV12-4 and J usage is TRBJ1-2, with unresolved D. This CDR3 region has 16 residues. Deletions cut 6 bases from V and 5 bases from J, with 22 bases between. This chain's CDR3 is CASRNGSREEGYGYTF. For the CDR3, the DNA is TGTGCCAGCAGGAACGGATCTAGGGAGGAGGGATATGGCTACACCTTC.

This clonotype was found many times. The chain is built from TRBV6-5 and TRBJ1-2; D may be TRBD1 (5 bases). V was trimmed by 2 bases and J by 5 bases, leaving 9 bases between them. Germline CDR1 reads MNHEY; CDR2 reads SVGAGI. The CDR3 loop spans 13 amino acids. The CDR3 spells CASSYTGEYGYTF. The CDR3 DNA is TGTGCCAGCAGTTACACAGGAGAATATGGCTACACCTTC.

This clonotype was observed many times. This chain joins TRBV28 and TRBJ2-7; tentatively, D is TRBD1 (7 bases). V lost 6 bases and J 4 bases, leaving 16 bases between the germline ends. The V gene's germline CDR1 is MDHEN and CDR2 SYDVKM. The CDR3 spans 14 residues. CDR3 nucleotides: TGTGCCAGCAGGGGCCAGGGGGGAGTTTACGAGCAGTACTTC. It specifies CASRGQGGVYEQYF.

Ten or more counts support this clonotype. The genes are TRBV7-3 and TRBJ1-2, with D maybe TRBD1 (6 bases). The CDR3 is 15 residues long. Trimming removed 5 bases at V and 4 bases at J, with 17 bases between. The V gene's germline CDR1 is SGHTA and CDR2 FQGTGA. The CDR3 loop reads CASSPSGAPGYGYTF. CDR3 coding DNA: TGTGCCAGCAGCCCATCGGGGGCGCCTGGCTATGGCTACACCTTC.

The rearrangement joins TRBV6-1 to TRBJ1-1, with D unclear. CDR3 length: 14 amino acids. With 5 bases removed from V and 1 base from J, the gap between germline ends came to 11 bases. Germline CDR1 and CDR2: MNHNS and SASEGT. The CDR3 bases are TGTGCCAGCAGTACCCCGGGCCCGAACACTGAAGCTTTCTTT. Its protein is CASSTPGPNTEAFF.